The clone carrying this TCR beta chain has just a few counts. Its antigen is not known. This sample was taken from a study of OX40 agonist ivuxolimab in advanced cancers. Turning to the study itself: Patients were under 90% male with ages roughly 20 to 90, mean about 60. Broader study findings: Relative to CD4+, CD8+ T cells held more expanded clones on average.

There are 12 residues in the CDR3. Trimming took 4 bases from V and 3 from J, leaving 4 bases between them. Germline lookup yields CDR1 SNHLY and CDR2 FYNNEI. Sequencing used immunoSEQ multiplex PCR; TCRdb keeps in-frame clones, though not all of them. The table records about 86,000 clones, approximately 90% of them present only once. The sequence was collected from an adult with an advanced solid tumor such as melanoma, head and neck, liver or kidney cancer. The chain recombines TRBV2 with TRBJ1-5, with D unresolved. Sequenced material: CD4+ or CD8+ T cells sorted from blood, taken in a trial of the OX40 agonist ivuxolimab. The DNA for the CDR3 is TGTGCCAGCAGTGGAAACAATCAGCCCCAGCATTTT. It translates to CASSGNNQPQHF.